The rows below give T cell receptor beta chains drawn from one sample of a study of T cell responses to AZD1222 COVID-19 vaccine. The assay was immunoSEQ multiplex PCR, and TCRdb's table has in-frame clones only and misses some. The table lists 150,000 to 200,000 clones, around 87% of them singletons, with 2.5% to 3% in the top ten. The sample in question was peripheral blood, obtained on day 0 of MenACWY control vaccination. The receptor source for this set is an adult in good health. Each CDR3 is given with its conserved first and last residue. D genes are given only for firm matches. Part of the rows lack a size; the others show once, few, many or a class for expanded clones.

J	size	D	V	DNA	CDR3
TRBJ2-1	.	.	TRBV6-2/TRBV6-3	TGTGCCAGCAGCTGGGGACTTCACAATGAGCAGTTCTTC	CASSWGLHNEQFF
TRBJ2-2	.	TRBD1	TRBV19	TGTGCCACGATGAGACAGGGGAACACCGGGGAGCTGTTTTTT	CATMRQGNTGELFF
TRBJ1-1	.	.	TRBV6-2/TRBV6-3	TGTGCCAGCAGTTACTTGGGGAGTGAAGCTTTCTTT	CASSYLGSEAFF
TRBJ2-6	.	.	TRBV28	TGTGCCAGCAGTTTATTATCGGGGGAGAGCTCTGGGGCCAACGTCCTGACTTTC	CASSLLSGESSGANVLTF
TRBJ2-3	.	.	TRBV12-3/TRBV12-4	TGTGCCAGCAGTTCCCGGACACCGACTACGCAGTATTTT	CASSSRTPTTQYF
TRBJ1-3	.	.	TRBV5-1	TGCGCCAGCAGCCTCGGCACACTAACCTCTGGAAACACCATATATTTT	CASSLGTLTSGNTIYF
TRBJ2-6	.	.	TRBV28	TGTGCCAGCACCCGAGGTCCAGGGTCCTCTGGGGCCAACGTCCTGACTTTC	CASTRGPGSSGANVLTF
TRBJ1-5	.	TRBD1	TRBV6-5	TGTGCCAGCAGTACTAGGACAGGGGGATTTCAGCCCCAGCATTTT	CASSTRTGGFQPQHF
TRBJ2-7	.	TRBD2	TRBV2	TGTGCCAGCAGTGAGCGGGGGGCAGGGACCTACGAGCAGTACTTC	CASSERGAGTYEQYF
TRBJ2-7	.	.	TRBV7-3	TGTGCCAGCAGCAAAATGGGTCCTGGTGACGAGCAGTACTTC	CASSKMGPGDEQYF
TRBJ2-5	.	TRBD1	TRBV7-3	TGTGCCAGCAGCGAAGGACAGGGTGAAGGAGAGACCCAGTACTTC	CASSEGQGEGETQYF
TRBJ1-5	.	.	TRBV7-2	TGTGCCAGCAGCTTAGCGCTGAGCAATCAGCCCCAGCATTTT	CASSLALSNQPQHF
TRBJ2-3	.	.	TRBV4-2	TGTGCCAGCAGCCAAGAGGGGGGCGCTAGGACAGATACGCAGTATTTT	CASSQEGGARTDTQYF
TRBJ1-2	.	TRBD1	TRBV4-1	TGCGCCAGCAGCCAATTCGGGACAGGGGACTATGGCTACACCTTC	CASSQFGTGDYGYTF
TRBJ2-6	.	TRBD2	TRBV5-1	TGCGCCAGCAGCCCCACCTTAGCGGGAGGACTATTTGGGGCCAACGTCCTGACTTTC	CASSPTLAGGLFGANVLTF
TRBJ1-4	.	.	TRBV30	TGTGCCTGGAGGAAACAGACAGCTACTAATGAAAAACTGTTTTTT	CAWRKQTATNEKLFF
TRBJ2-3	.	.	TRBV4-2	TGTGCCAGCAGCCAATCCCGGGGGGCCTTAAGCACAGATACGCAGTATTTT	CASSQSRGALSTDTQYF
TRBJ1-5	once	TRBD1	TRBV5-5	TGTGCCAGCAGCTTGGCCCCAACAGGGGAACAGCCCCAGCATTTT	CASSLAPTGEQPQHF
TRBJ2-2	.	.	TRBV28	TGTGCCAGCAGCCAGGGGTTGGCCGGGGAGCTGTTTTTT	CASSQGLAGELFF
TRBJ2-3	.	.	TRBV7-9	TGTGCCAGCCGCCGCGGGGGCAGGGGGGCAGATACGCAGTATTTT	CASRRGGRGADTQYF
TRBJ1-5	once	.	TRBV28	TGTGCCACCTCTATCCGGTCGGATGGCAATCAGCCCCAGCATTTT	CATSIRSDGNQPQHF
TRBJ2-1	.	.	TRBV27	TGTGCCAGCAGTTTAGAGGGGACGATAATACAACATGAGCAGTTCTTC	CASSLEGTIIQHEQFF